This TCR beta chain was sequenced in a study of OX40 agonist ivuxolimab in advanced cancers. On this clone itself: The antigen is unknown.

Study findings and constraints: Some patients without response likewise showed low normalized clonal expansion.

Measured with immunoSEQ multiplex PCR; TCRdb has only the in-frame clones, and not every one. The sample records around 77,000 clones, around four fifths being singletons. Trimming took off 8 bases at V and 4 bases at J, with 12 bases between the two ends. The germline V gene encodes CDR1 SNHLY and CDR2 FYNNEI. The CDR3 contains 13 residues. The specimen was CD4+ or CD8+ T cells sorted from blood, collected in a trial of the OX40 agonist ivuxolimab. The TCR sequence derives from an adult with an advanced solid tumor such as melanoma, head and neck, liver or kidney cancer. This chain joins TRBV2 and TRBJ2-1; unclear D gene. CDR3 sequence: CASGPDPYNEQFF. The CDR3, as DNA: TGTGCCAGCGGACCAGACCCTTACAATGAGCAGTTCTTC.